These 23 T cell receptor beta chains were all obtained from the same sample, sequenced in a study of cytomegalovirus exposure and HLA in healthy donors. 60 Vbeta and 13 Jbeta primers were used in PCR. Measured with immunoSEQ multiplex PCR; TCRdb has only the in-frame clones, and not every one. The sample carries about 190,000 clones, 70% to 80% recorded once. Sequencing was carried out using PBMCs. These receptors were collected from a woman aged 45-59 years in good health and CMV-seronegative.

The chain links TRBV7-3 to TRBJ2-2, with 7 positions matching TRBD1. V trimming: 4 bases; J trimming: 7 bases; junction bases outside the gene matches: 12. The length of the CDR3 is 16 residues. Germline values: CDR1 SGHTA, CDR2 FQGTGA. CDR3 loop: CASSSRGGATGGELFF. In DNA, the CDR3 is TGTGCCAGCAGCTCCCGAGGGGGCGCGACGGGCGGGGAGCTGTTTTTT.

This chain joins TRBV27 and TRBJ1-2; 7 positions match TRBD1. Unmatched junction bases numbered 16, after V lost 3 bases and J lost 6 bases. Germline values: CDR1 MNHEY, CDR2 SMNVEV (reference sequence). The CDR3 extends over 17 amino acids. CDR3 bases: TGTGCCAGCAGTTTTTCGGCAGCTGACAGGGTGGGAGATGGCTACACCTTC. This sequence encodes CASSFSAADRVGDGYTF.

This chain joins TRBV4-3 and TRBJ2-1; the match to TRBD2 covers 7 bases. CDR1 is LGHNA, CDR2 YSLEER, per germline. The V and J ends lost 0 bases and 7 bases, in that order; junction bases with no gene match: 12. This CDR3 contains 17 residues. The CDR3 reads CASSQERQSGTGNEQFF. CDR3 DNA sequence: TGCGCCAGCAGCCAAGAACGTCAGAGCGGGACGGGGAATGAGCAGTTCTTC.

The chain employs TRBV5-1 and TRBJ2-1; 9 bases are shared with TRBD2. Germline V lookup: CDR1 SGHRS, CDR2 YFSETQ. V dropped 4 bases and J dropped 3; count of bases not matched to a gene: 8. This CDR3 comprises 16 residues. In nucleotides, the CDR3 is TGCGCCAGCAGCACCTCTAGCGGGGCCAGCTACAATGAGCAGTTCTTC. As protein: CASSTSSGASYNEQFF.

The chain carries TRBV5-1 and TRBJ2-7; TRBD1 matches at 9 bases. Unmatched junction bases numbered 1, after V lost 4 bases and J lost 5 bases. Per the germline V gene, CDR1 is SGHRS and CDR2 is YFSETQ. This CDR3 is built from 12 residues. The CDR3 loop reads CASSRTGDEQYF. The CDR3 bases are TGCGCCAGCAGCCGGACAGGGGACGAGCAGTACTTC.

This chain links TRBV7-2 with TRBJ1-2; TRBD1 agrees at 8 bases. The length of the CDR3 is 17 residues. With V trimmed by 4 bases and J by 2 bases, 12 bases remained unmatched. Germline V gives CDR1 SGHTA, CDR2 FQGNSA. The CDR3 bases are TGTGCCAGCAGCTCCCCCTCGACAGGGGCCCCCAACTATGGCTACACCTTC. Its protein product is CASSSPSTGAPNYGYTF.

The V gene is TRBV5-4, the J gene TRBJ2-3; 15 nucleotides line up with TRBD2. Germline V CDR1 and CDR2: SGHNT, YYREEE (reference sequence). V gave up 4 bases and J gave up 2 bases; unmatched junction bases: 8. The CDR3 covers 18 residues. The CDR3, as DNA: TGTGCCAGCAGCCCGGAGGGGACTAGCGGGGGGTCCACAGATACGCAGTATTTT. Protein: CASSPEGTSGGSTDTQYF.

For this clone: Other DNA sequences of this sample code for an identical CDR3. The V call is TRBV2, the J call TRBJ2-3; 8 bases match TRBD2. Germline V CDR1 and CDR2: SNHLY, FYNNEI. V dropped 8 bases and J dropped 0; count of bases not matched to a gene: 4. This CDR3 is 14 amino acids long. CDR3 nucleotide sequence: TGTGCCAGCCGACTAGCGCCAAGCACAGATACGCAGTATTTT. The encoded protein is CASRLAPSTDTQYF.

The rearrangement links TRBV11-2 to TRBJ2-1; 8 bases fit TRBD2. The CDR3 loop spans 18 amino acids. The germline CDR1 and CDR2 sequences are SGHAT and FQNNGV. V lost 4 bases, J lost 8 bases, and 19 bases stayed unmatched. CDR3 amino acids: CASSSAVGGGRGEDEQFF. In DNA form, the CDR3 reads TGTGCCAGCAGCTCGGCGGTAGGCGGGGGGCGGGGGGAGGATGAGCAGTTCTTC. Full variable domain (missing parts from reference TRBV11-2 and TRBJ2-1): EAGVAQSPRYKIIEKRQSVAFWCNPISGHATLYWYQQILGQGPKLLIQFQNNGVVDDSQLPKDRFSAERLKGVDSTLKIQPAKLEDSAVYLCASSSAVGGGRGEDEQFFGPGTRLTVL.

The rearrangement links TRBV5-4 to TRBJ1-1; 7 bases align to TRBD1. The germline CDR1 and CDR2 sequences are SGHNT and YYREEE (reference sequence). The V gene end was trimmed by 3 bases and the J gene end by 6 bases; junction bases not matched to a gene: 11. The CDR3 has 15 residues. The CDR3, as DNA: TGTGCCAGCAGCTCCGGACAGGCTCGAGTCGCTGAAGCTTTCTTT. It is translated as CASSSGQARVAEAFF.

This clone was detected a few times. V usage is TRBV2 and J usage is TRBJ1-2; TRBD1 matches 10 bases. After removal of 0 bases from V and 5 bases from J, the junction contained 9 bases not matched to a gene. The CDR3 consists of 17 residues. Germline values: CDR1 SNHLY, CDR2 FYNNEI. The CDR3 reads CASSEAGTGAAVYGYTF. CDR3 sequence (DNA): TGTGCCAGCAGTGAAGCGGGGACAGGGGCCGCAGTTTATGGCTACACCTTC.

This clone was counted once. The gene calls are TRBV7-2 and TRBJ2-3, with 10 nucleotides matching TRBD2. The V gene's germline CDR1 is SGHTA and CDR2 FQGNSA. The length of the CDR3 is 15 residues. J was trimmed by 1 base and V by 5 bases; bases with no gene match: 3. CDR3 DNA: TGTGCCAGCAGCGAGCGGGGGGGCCGCACAGATACGCAGTATTTT. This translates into CASSERGGRTDTQYF. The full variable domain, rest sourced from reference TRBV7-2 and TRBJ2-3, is GAGVSQSPSNKVTEKGKDVELRCDPISGHTALYWYRQSLGQGLEFLIYFQGNSAPDKSGLPSDRFSAERTGGSVSTLTIQRTQQEDSAVYLCASSERGGRTDTQYFGPGTRLTVL.

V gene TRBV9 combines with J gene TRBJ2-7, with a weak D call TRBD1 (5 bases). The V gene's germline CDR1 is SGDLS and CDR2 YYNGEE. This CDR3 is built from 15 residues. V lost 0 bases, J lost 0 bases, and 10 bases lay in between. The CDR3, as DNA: TGTGCCAGCAGCGTAGGTCCGGACAACTCCTACGAGCAGTACTTC. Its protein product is CASSVGPDNSYEQYF.

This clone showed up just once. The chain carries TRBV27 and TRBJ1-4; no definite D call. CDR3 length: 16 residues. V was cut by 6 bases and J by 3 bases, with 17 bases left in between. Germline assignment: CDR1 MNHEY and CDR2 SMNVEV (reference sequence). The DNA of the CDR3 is TGTGCCAGCAGCCCGAGGGCCGGGAGTCCTAATGAAAAACTGTTTTTT. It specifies CASSPRAGSPNEKLFF.

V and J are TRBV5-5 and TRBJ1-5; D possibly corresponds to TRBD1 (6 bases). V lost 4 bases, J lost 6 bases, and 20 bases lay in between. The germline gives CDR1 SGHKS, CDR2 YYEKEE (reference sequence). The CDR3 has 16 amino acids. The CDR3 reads CASSLLSGGPGQPQHF. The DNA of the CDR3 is TGTGCCAGCAGCCTCCTTTCGGGGGGCCCGGGTCAGCCCCAGCATTTT.

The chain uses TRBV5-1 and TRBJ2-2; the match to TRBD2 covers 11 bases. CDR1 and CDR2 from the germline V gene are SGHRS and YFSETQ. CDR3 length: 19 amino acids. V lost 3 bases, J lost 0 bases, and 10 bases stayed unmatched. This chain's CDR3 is CASSYSGLAATPNTGELFF. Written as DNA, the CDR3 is TGCGCCAGCAGCTACTCGGGACTAGCGGCTACTCCGAACACCGGGGAGCTGTTTTTT.

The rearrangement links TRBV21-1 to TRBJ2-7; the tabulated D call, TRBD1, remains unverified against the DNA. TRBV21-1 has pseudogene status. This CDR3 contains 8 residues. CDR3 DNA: TGTGCAAGGACAGAGCAGTACTTC. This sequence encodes CARTEQYF.

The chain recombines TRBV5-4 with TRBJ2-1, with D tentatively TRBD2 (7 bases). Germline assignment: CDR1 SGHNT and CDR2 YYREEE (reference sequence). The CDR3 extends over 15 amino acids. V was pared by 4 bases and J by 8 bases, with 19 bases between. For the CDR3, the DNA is TGTGCCAGCAGCATCTCCGGGGGGCCGGGCGATGAGCAGTTCTTC. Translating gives CASSISGGPGDEQFF.

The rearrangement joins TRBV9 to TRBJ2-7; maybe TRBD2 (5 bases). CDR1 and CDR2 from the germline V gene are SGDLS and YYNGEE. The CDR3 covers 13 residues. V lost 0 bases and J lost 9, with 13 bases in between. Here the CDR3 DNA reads TGTGCCAGCAGCGTAGGTACAGCGGCCGGGCAGTACTTC. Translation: CASSVGTAAGQYF. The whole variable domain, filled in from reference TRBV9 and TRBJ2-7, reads DSGVTQTPKHLITATGQRVTLRCSPRSGDLSVYWYQQSLDQGLQFLIQYYNGEERAKGNILERFSAQQFPDLHSELNLSSLELGDSALYFCASSVGTAAGQYFGPGTRLTVT.

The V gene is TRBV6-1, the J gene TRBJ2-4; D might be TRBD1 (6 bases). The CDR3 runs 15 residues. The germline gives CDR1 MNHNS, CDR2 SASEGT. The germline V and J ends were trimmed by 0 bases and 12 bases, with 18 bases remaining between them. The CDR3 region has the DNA TGTGCCAGCAGTGAAGCGGCCAGGGGACATTTTCCTCAGTACTTC. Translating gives CASSEAARGHFPQYF.

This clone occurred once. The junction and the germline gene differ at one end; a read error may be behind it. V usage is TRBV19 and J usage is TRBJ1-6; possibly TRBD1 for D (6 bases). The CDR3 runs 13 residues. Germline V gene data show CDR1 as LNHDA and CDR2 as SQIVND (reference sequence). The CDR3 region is CASSTRQDRPVRF. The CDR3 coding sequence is TGTGCCAGTAGTACCAGACAGGACCGTCCGGTACGATTT.

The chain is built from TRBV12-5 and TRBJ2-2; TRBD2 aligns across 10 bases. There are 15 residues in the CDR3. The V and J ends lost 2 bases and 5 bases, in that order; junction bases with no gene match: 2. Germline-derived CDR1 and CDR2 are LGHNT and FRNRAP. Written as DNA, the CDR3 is TGTGCTAGTGGTTTGAGCGGGGGGGGGACCGGGGAGCTGTTTTTT. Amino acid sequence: CASGLSGGGTGELFF. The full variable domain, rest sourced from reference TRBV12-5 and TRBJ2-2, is DARVTQTPRHKVTEMGQEVTMRCQPILGHNTVFWYRQTMMQGLELLAYFRNRAPLDDSGMPKDRFSAEMPDATLATLKIQPSEPRDSAVYFCASGLSGGGTGELFFGEGSRLTVL.

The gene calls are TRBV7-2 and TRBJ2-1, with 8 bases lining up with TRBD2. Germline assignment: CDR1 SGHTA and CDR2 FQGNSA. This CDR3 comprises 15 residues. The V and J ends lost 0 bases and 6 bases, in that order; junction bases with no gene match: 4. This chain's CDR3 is CASSLAGRAPNEQFF. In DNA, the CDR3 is TGTGCCAGCAGCTTAGCCGGGAGGGCCCCCAATGAGCAGTTCTTC. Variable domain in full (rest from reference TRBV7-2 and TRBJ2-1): GAGVSQSPSNKVTEKGKDVELRCDPISGHTALYWYRQSLGQGLEFLIYFQGNSAPDKSGLPSDRFSAERTGGSVSTLTIQRTQQEDSAVYLCASSLAGRAPNEQFFGPGTRLTVL.